The T cell receptor (beta chain) described here comes from a study of blood T cell repertoires in COVID-19. About the research overall: The United States, Italy and Spain provided the acute and convalescent COVID-19 samples. In each case, the material was cDNA or gDNA derived from T cells, B-cell-depleted T cells, or PBMCs.

In regard to this clone: This specimen includes other DNA sequences encoding the same CDR3.

V lost 2 bases and J lost 0, with 5 bases in between. Per the germline V gene, CDR1 is SGHAT and CDR2 is FQNNGV. This CDR3 has 14 residues. Per the original methods: Amplification from reference gene primers served as the basis for estimated nucleated cell counts. Sequencing used immunoSEQ multiplex PCR; TCRdb keeps in-frame clones, though not all of them. V and J calls and clone size follow that table, whereas D and trimming were derived from the DNA. The table has roughly 97,000 clones, about 88% seen once; the top ten hold more than 4.5%. This clonotype was obtained from a human donor in a cohort sampled during active COVID-19. The chain uses TRBV11-2 and TRBJ2-4; unclear D gene. Sequencing used peripheral blood. This chain's CDR3 is CASSLSIAKNIQYF. The CDR3 DNA follows: TGTGCCAGCAGCTTATCAATAGCCAAAAACATTCAGTACTTC. Variable domain in full (rest from reference TRBV11-2 and TRBJ2-4): EAGVAQSPRYKIIEKRQSVAFWCNPISGHATLYWYQQILGQGPKLLIQFQNNGVVDDSQLPKDRFSAERLKGVDSTLKIQPAKLEDSAVYLCASSLSIAKNIQYFGAGTRLSVL.